This paragraph covers one T cell receptor beta chain sequence. At least ten counts were recorded for this clonotype. No antigen is known for it. No qualities accompany the bases; no much larger clone lies one base away. The CDR3 contains 14 residues, cysteine and phenylalanine counted. The DNA shown is the 42-base CDR3, in frame from base 1. The germline V gene supplies CDR1 ENHRY and CDR2 SYGVKD. The junction shows trimming of 5 bases on V and 4 bases on J, plus 14 bases between the germline ends. Library preparation used RT-PCR. The sequencing machine was an Illumina HiSeq 2500. TCRdb cleaned the public reads at Q25 with fastp, built clones with MiXCR and kept in-frame beta chains. CDR3 protein sequences are deduplicated, and each keeps its most common genes and DNA. The sample table holds fewer than 600,000 distinct CDR3 sequences, of which approximately 7.3% were seen once. 10% to 15% of the sample rests with the top ten.

The source of the sample is a study of response to subunit inactivated influenza vaccine (dated by TCRdb to the late 2010s). In terms of the full investigation: To follow how T cells responded to a trivalent subunit inactivated influenza vaccine, the researchers relied on deep quantitative profiling of the T cell receptor repertoire. Results the study describes overall, beyond this receptor: The authors proposed that each seasonal influenza vaccination may bring in only a limited number of new T cells.

The rearrangement combines TRBV10-3 with TRBJ2-5; TRBD2 is a possible D gene, resting on 6 matching bases. The origin of this receptor is a man between 50 and 69 years old who received an inactivated influenza vaccine. Donor details come from another sample of the same person, matched by shared clones. Sequenced here: PBMCs from blood, sampled around 25 months after vaccination. This receptor has the CDR3 CAISNNAGRETQYF. The nucleotide sequence is given as TGTGCCATCAGTAATAATGCCGGGAGAGAGACCCAGTACTTC.